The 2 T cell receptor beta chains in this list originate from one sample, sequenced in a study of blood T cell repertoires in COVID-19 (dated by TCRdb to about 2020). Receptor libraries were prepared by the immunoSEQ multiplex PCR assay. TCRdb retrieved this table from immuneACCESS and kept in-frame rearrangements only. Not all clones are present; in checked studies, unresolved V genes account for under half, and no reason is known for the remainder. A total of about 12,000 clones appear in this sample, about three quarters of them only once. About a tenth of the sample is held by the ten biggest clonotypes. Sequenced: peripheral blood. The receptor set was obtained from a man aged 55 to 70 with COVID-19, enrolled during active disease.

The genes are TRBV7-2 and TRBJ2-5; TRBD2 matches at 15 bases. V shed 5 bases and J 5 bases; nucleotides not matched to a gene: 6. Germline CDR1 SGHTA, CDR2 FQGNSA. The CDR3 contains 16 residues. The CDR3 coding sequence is TGTGCCAGCAGCCAGAGGACTAGCGGGGGGGGCGAGACCCAGTACTTC. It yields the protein CASSQRTSGGGETQYF.

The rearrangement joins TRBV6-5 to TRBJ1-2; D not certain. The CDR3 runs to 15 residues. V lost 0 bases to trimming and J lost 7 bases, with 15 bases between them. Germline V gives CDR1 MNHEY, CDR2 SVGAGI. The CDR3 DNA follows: TGTGCCAGCAGTTACTCGGGCATTACGGGAGTTGGCTACACCTTC. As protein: CASSYSGITGVGYTF.